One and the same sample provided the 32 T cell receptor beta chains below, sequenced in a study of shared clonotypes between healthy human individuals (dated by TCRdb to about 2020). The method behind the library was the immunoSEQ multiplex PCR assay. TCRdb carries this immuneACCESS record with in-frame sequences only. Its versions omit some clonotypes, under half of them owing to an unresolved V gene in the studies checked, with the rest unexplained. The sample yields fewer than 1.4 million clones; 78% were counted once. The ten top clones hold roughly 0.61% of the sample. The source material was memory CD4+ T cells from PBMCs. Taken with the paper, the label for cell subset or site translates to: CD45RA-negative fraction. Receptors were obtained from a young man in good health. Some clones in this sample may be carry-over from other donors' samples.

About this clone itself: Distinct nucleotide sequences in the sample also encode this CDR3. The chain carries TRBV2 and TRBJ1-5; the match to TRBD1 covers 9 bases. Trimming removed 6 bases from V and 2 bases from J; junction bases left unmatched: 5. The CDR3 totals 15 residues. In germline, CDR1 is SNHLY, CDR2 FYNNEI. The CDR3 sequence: CASRWGQGGNQPQHF. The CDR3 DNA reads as TGTGCCAGCAGGTGGGGACAGGGTGGCAATCAGCCCCAGCATTTT. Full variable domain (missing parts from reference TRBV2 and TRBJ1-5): EPEVTQTPSHQVTQMGQEVILRCVPISNHLYFYWYRQILGQKVEFLVSFYNNEISEKSEIFDDQFSVERPDGSNFTLKIRSTKLEDSAMYFCASRWGQGGNQPQHFGDGTRLSIL.

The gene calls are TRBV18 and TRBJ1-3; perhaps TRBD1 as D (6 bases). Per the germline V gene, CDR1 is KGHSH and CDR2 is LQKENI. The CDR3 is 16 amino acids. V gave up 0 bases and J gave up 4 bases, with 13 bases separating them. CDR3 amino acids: CASSPPFWGLGNTIYF. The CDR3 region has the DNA TGTGCCAGCTCACCACCATTCTGGGGGCTAGGAAACACCATATATTTT.

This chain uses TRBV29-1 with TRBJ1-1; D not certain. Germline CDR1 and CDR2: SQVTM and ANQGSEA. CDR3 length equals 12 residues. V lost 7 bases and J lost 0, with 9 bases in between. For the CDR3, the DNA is TGCAGCGCCAGGATTATGAACACTGAAGCTTTCTTT. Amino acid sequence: CSARIMNTEAFF.

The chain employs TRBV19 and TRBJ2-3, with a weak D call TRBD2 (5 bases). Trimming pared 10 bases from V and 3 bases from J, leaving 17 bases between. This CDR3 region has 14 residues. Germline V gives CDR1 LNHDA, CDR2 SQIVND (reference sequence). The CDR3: CATGERRGTDTQYF. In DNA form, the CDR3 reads TGTGCCACTGGAGAGCGGAGAGGTACAGATACGCAGTATTTT.

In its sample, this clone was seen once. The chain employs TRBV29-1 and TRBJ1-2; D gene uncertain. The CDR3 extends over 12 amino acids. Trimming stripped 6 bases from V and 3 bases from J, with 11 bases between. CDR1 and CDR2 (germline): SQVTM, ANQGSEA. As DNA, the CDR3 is TGCAGCGTCGCATCCGGGGACTATGGCTACACCTTC. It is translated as CSVASGDYGYTF.

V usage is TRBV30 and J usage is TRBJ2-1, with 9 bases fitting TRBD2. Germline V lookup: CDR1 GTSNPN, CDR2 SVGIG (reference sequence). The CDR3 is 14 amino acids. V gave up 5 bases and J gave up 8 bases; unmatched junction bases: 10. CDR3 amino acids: CAWELAGRLYEQFF. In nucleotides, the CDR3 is TGTGCCTGGGAACTAGCGGGCCGACTGTATGAGCAGTTCTTC.

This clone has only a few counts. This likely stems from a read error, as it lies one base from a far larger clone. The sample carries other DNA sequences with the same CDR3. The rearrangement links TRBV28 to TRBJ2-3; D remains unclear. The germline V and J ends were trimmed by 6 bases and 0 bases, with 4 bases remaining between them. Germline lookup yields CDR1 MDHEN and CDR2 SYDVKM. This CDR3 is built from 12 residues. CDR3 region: CASRGSTDTQYF. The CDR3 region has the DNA TGTGCCAGCAGGGGAAGCACAGATACGCAGTATTTT.

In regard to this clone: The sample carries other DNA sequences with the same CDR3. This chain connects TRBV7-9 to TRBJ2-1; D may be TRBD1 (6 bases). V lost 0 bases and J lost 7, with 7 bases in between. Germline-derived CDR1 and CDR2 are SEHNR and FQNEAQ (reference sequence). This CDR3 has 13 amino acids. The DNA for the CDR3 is TGTGCCAGCAGCTTAGCGCAGGGGAATGAGCAGTTCTTC. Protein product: CASSLAQGNEQFF.

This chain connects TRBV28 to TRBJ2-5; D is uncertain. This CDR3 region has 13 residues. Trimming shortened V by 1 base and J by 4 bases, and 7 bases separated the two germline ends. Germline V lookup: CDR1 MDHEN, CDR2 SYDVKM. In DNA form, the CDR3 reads TGTGCCAGCAGTTTATCGCCAGCAGAGACCCAGTACTTC. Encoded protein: CASSLSPAETQYF.

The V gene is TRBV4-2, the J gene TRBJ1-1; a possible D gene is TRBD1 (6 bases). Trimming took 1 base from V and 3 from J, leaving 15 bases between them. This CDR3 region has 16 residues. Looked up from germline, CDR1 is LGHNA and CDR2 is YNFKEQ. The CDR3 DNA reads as TGTGCCAGCAGCCAAGGCGGAACAGGGTTGGACACTGAAGCTTTCTTT. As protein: CASSQGGTGLDTEAFF.

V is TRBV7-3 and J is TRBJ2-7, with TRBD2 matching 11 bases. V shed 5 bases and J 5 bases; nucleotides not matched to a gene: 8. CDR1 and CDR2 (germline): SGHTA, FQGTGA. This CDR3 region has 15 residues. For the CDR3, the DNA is TGTGCCAGCAGCCTCTTAGCGGGAGGGCCCCACGAGCAGTACTTC. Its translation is CASSLLAGGPHEQYF.

The CDR3 DNA reads TGTGCCAGTAGTCTACGGTGGGACGTAGGCACTGAAGCTTTCTTT. Translating gives CASSLRWDVGTEAFF. The chain is built from TRBV19 and TRBJ1-1; TRBD1 might be the D (5 bases). This CDR3 contains 15 residues. The germline gives CDR1 LNHDA, CDR2 SQIVND (reference sequence). Trimming stripped 5 bases from V and 4 bases from J, with 17 bases between.

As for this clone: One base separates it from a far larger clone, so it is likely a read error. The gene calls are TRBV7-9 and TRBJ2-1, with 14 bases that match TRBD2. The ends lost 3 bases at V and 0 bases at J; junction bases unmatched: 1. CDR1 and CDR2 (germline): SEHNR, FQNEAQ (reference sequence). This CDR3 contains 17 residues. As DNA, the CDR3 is TGTGCCAGCAGCTTCGGGACTAGCGGGAGCTCCTACAATGAGCAGTTCTTC. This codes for CASSFGTSGSSYNEQFF. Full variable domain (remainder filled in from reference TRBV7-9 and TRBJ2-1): DTGVSQNPRHKITKRGQNVTFRCDPISEHNRLYWYRQTLGQGPEFLTYFQNEAQLEKSRLLSDRFSAERPKGSFSTLEIQRTEQGDSAMYLCASSFGTSGSSYNEQFFGPGTRLTVL.

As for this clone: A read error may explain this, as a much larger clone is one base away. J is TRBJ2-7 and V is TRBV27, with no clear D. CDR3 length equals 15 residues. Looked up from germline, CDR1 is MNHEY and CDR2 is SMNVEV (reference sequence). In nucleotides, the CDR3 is TGTGTCAGCAGTTTCCCCGTGACTCCTACCTACGAGCAGTACTTC. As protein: CVSSFPVTPTYEQYF.

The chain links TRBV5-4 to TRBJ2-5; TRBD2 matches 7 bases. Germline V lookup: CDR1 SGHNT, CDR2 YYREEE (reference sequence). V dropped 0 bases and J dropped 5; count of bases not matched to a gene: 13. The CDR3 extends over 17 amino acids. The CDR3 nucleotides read TGTGCCAGCAGCTTGGCCGTGGCTAGCGGAATGGGGGAGACCCAGTACTTC. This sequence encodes CASSLAVASGMGETQYF. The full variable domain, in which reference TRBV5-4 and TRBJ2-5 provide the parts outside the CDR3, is ETGVTQSPTHLIKTRGQQVTLRCSSQSGHNTVSWYQQALGQGPQFIFQYYREEENGRGNFPPRFSGLQFPNYSSELNVNALELDDSALYLCASSLAVASGMGETQYFGPGTRLLVL.

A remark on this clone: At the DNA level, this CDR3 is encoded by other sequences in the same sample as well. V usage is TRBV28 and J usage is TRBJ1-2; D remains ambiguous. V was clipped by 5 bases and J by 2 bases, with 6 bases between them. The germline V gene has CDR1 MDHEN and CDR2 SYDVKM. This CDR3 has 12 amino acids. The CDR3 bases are TGTGCCAGCAGTGGCCCAAACTATGGCTACACCTTC. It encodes CASSGPNYGYTF.

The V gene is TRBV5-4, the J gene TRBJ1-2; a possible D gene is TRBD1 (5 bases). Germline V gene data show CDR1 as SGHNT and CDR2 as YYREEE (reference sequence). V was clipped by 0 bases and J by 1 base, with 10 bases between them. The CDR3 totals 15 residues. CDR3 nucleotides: TGTGCCAGCAGCTTGGTGGCAGGGTTTAACTATGGCTACACCTTC. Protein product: CASSLVAGFNYGYTF.

The chain's CDR3 is CAWSDLLAGGSDTQYF. CDR3 nucleotide sequence: TGTGCCTGGAGTGACCTCCTAGCGGGAGGCTCAGATACGCAGTATTTT. The chain employs TRBV30 and TRBJ2-3; 11 bases align to TRBD2. The CDR3 is 16 amino acids. Trimming cost V 1 base and J 4 bases; bases outside gene matches: 7. The germline CDR1 and CDR2 sequences are GTSNPN and SVGIG (reference sequence).

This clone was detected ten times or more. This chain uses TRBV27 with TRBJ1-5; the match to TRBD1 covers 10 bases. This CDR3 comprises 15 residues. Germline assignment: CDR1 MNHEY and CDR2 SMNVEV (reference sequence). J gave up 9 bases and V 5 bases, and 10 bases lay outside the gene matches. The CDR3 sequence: CASSPGGTGVRPQHF. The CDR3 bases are TGTGCCAGCAGTCCCGGGGGGACAGGGGTCAGGCCCCAGCATTTT.

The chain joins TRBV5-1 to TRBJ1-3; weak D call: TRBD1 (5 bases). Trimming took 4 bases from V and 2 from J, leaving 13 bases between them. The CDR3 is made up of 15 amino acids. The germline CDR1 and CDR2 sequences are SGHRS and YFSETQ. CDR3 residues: CASSGGFTAGNTIYF. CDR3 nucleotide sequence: TGCGCCAGCAGCGGGGGGTTTACGGCTGGAAACACCATATATTTT.

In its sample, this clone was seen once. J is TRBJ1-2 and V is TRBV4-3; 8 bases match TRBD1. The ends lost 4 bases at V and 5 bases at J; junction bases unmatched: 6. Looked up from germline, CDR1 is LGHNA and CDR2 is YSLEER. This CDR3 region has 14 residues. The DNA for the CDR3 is TGCGCCAGCAGCCGGACAGGGTTAGGGTATGGCTACACCTTC. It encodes CASSRTGLGYGYTF.

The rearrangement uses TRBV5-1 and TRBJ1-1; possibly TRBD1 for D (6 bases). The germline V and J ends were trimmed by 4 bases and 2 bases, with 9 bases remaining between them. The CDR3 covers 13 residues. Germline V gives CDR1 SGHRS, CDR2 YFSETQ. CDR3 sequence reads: CASSKGQNTEAFF. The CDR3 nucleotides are TGCGCCAGCAGCAAGGGACAAAACACTGAAGCTTTCTTT.

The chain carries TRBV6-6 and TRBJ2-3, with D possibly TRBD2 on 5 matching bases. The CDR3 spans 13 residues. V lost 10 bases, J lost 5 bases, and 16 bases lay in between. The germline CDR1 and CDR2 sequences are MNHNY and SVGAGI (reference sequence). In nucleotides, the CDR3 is TGTGCCACTGGGGTGGTTCGGGGAGATACGCAGTATTTT. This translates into CATGVVRGDTQYF.

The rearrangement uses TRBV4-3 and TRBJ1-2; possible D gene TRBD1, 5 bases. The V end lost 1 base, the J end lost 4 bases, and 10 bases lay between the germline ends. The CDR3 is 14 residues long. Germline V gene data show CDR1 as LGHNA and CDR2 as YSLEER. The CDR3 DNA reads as TGCGCCAGCAGCCAAGGCCCGGGGGGCTATGGCTACACCTTC. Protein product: CASSQGPGGYGYTF.

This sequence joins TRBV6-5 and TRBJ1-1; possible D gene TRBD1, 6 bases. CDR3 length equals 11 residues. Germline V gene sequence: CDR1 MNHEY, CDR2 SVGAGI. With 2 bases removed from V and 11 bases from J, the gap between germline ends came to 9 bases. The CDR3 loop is CASSYGQGAFF. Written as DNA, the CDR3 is TGTGCCAGCAGTTACGGGCAGGGGGCTTTCTTT.

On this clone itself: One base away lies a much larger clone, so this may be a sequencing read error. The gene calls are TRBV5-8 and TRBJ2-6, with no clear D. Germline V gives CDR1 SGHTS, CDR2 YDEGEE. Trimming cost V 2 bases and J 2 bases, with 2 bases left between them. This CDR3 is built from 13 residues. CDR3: CASSLPGANVLTF. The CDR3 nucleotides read TGTGCCAGCAGCTTACCTGGGGCCAACGTCCTGACTTTC.

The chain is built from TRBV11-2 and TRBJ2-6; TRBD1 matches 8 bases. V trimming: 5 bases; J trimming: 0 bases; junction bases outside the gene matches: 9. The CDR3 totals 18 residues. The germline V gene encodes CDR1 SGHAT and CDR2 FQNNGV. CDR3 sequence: CASSPRTGKLSGANVLTF. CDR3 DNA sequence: TGTGCCAGCAGCCCCCGGACAGGGAAGCTCTCTGGGGCCAACGTCCTGACTTTC.

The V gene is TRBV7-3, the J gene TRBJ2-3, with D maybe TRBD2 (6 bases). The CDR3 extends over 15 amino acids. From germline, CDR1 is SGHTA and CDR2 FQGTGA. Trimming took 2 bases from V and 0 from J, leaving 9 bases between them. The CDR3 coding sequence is TGTGCCAGCAGCTTAGGGCGGGGAAGCACAGATACGCAGTATTTT. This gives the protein CASSLGRGSTDTQYF. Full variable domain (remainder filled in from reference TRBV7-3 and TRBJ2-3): GAGVSQTPSNKVTEKGKYVELRCDPISGHTALYWYRQSLGQGPEFLIYFQGTGAADDSGLPNDRFFAVRPEGSVSTLKIQRTERGDSAVYLCASSLGRGSTDTQYFGPGTRLTVL.

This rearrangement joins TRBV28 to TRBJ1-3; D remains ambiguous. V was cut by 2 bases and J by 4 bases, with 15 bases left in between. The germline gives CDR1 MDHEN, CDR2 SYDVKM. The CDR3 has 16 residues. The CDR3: CASSLGGTPGGNTIYF. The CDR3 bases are TGTGCCAGCAGTTTAGGAGGCACCCCTGGAGGAAACACCATATATTTT.

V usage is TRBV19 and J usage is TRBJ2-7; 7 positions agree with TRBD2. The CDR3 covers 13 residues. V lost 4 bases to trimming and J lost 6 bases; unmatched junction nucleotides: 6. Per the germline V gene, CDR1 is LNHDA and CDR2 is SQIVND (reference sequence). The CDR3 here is CASSTAPGGEQYF. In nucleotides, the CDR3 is TGTGCCAGTAGTACAGCGCCGGGGGGCGAGCAGTACTTC.

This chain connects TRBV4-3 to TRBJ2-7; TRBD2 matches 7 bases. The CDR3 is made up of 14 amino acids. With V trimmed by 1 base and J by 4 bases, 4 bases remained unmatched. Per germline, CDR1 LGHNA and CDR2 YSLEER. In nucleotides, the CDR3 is TGCGCCAGCAGCCAAGTAGGCGGGAGATACGAGCAGTACTTC. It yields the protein CASSQVGGRYEQYF.

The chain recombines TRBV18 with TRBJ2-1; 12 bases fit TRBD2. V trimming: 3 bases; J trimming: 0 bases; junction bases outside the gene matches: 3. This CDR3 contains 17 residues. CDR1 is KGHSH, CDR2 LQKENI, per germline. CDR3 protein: CASSPGLAGSSYNEQFF. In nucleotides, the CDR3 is TGTGCCAGCTCACCCGGACTAGCGGGATCCTCCTACAATGAGCAGTTCTTC.